This T cell receptor beta chain was recorded in a study of neoadjuvant nivolumab and ipilimumab in lung cancer. Study-level findings and limits: TCR clonality did not significantly correlate with pathologic tumor regression.

Comment on this clone: What it binds is not known.

The germline CDR1 and CDR2 sequences are SGHAT and FQNNGV. The CDR3 loop spans 13 amino acids. The germline V and J ends were trimmed by 0 bases and 9 bases, with 9 bases remaining between them. The method was immunoSEQ multiplex PCR; TCRdb's version includes in-frame clones alone and lacks a portion of them. The data show fewer than 40,000 clones, more than 85% seen once. Sequencing was performed on peripheral blood, taken after neoadjuvant nivolumab, alone or with ipilimumab, at or shortly before surgery. This clonotype was sampled from an adult with non-small cell lung cancer. The rearrangement links TRBV11-2 to TRBJ2-1; D perhaps matches TRBD2 (5 bases). This CDR3 reads CASSLDNGGEQFF. The DNA for the CDR3 is TGTGCCAGCAGCTTAGACAACGGAGGTGAGCAGTTCTTC.